This T cell receptor (beta chain) was obtained from a study of T-cell memory formation after mild COVID-19. Findings of the study overall: Certain responding clones were present in pre-infection memory, suggesting participation of cross-reactive memory.

This clonotype has a handful of counts. Its antigen is as yet unknown. TCRdb ran MiXCR on the 5' RACE reads and lists one entry per CDR3 protein. Here the sample spans nearly 110,000 distinct CDR3 sequences, about a sixth being singletons. This receptor was identified in an adult woman who had mild COVID-19 (a few samples of this study predate the infection). Cell type and time point are not known. Sequencing used PBMCs or a T cell subset sorted from them (not recorded which).

CDR3 region: CASSHTRSYEQYF. For the CDR3, the DNA is TGCGCCAGCAGCCACACAAGGTCCTACGAGCAGTACTTC. The chain joins TRBV4-1 to TRBJ2-7; D ambiguous. The CDR3 runs to 13 residues. Deletions cut 3 bases from V and 1 base from J, with 7 bases between. Germline loops: CDR1 MGHRA, CDR2 YSYEKL.